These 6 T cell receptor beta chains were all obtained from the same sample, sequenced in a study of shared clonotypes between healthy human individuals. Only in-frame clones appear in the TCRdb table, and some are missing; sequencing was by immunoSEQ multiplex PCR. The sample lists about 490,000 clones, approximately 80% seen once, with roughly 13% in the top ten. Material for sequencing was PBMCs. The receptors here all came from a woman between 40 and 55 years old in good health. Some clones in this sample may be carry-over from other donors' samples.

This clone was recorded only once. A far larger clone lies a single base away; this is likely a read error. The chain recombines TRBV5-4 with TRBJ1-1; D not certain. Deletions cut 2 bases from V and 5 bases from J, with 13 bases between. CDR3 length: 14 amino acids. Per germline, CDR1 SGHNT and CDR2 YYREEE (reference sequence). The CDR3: CASSLAGSHTEAFF. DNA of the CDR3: TGTGCCAGCAGCTTAGCGGGCAGCCATACTGAAGCTTTCTTT.

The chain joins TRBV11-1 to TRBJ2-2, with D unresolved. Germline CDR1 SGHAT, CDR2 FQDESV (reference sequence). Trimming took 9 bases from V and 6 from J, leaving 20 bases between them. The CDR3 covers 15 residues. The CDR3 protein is CARLRPPVCAGELFF. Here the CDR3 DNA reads TGTGCCAGACTTCGTCCTCCGGTCTGCGCCGGGGAGCTGTTTTTT. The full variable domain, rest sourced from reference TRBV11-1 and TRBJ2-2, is EAEVAQSPRYKITEKSQAVAFWCDPISGHATLYWYRQILGQGPELLVQFQDESVVDDSQLPKDRFSAERLKGVDSTLKIQPAELGDSAMYLCARLRPPVCAGELFFGEGSRLTVL.

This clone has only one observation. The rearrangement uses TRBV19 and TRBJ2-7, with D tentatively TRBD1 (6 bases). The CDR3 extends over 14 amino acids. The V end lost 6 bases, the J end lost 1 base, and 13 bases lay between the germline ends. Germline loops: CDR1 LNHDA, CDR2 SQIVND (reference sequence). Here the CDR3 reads CASRQDRYSYEQYF. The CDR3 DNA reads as TGTGCCAGTAGGCAAGACAGGTATTCCTACGAGCAGTACTTC.

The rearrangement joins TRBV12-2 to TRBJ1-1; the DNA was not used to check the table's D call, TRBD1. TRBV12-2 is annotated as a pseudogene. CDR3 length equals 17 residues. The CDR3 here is CASRSPPGQGMNTEAFF. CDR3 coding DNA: TGTGCAAGTCGCTCGCCCCCGGGACAGGGTATGAACACTGAAGCTTTCTTT.

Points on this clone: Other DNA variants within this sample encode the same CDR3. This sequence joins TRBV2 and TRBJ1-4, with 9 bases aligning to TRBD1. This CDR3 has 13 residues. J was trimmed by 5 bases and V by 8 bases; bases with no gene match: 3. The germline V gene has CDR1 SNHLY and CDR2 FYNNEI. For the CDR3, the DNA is TGTGCCAGCTCTGACAGGGGGAATGAAAAACTGTTTTTT. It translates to CASSDRGNEKLFF. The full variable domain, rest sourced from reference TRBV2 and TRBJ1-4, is EPEVTQTPSHQVTQMGQEVILRCVPISNHLYFYWYRQILGQKVEFLVSFYNNEISEKSEIFDDQFSVERPDGSNFTLKIRSTKLEDSAMYFCASSDRGNEKLFFGSGTQLSVL.

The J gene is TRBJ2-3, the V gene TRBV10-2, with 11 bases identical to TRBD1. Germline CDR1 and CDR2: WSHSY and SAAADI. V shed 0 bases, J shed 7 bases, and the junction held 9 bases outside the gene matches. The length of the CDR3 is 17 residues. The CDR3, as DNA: TGCGCCAGCAGTGAGTCAAAACGGACAGGGGGCGCTTATACGCAGTATTTT. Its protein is CASSESKRTGGAYTQYF.